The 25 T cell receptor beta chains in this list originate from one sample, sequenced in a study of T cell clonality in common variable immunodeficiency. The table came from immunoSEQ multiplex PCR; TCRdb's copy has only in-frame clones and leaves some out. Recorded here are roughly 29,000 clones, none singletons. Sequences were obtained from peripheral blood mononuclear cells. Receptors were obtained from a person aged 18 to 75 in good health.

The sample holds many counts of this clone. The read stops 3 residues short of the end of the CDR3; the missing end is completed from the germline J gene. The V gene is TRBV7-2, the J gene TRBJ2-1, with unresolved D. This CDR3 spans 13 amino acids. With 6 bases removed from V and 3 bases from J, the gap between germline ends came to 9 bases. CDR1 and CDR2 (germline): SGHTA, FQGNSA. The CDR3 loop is CASRQLNYNEQFF. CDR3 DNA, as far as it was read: TGTGCCAGCAGACAGCTTAACTACAATGAG. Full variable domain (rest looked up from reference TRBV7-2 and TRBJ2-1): GAGVSQSPSNKVTEKGKDVELRCDPISGHTALYWYRQSLGQGLEFLIYFQGNSAPDKSGLPSDRFSAERTGGSVSTLTIQRTQQEDSAVYLCASRQLNYNEQFFGPGTRLTVL.

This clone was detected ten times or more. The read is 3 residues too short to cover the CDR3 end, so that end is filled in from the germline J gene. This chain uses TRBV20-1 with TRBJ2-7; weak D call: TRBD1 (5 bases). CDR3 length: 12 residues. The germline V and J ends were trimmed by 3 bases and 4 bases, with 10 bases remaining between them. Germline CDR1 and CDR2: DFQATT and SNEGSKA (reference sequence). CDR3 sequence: CSARGLIYEQYF. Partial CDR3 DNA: TGCAGTGCTAGGGGGCTGATTTACGAG.

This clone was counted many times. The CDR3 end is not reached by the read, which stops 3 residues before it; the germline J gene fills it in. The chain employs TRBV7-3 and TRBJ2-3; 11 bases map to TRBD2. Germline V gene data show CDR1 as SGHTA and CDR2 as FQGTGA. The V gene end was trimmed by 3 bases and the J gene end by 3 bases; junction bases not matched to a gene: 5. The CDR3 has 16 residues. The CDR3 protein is CASSFSGGAVTDTQYF. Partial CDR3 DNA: TGTGCCAGCAGCTTTAGCGGGGGGGCCGTAACAGATACG.

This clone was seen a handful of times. The covered CDR3 bases are TGTGCCAGCAGCTTGGAAGGGTTTCAGCCC. Residues: CASSLEGFQP. The whole CDR3 protein reads CASSLEGFQPQHF. The chain couples TRBV5-5 to TRBJ1-5; no reliable D call. From the germline J gene comes the end of the CDR3, since the read stops 3 residues before it. Germline V lookup: CDR1 SGHKS, CDR2 YYEKEE (reference sequence). The V end was cut by 0 bases, the J end by 6 bases, with 7 bases between. CDR3 size: 13 residues.

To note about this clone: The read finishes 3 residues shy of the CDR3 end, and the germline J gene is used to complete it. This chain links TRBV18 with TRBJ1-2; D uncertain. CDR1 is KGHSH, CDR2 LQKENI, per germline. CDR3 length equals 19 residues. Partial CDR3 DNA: TGTGCCAGCTCACCCAACCCCCGCGGGCTAGCGGGGAACTACAATGAC. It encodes CASSPNPRGLAGNYND. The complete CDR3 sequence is CASSPNPRGLAGNYNDYTF.

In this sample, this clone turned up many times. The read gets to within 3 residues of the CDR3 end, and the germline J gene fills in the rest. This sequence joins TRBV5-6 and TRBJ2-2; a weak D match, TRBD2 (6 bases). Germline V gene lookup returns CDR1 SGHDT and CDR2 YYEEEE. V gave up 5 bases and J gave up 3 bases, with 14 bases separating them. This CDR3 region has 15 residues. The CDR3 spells CASRQGLPDTGELFF. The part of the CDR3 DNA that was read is TGTGCCAGCAGGCAGGGACTCCCTGACACCGGGGAG.

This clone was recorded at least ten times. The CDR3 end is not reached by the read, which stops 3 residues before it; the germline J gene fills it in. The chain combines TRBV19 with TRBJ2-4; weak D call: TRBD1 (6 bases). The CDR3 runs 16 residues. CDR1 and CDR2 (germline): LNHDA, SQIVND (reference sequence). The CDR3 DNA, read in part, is TGTGCCAGCAGCTACAGGGACCCCCACATACCCTATGGT. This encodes CASSYRDPHIPYG. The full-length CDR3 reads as CASSYRDPHIPYGQYF.

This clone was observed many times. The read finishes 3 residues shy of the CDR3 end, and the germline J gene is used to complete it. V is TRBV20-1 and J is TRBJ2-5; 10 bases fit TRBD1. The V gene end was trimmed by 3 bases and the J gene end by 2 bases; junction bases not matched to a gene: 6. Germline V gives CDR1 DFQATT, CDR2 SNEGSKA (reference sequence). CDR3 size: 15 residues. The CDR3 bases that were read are TGCAGTGCTAGTCGCGCGGGACAGGGGCAAGAGACC. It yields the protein CSASRAGQGQET. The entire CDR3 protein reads CSASRAGQGQETQYF.

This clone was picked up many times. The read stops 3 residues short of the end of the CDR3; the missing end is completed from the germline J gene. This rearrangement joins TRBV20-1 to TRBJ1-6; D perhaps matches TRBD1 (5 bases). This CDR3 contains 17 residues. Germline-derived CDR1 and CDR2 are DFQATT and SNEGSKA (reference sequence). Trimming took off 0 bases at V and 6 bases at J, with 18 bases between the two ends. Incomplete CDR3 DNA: TGCAGTGCTAGAGATCAGACGCGGCCAGGGCTTAATTCACCC. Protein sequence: CSARDQTRPGLNSP. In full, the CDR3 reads CSARDQTRPGLNSPLHF.

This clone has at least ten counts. CDR3 loop: CSASTVTQYF. The sequenced CDR3 bases are TGCAGTGCTAGTACGGTGACC. V usage is TRBV20-1 and J usage is TRBJ2-5; D remains ambiguous. The read gets to within 3 residues of the CDR3 end, and the germline J gene fills in the rest. The germline CDR1 and CDR2 sequences are DFQATT and SNEGSKA (reference sequence). Trimming cost V 3 bases and J 7 bases, with 6 bases left between them. The CDR3 length is 10 residues.

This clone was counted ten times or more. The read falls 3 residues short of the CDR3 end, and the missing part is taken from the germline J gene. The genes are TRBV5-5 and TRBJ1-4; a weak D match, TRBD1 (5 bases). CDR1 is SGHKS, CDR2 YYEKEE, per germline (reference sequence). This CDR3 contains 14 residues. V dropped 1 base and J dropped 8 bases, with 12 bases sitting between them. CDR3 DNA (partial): TGTGCCAGCAGCTTGCGGCAGGGTGGAGAAAAA. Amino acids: CASSLRQGGEK. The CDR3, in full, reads CASSLRQGGEKLFF.

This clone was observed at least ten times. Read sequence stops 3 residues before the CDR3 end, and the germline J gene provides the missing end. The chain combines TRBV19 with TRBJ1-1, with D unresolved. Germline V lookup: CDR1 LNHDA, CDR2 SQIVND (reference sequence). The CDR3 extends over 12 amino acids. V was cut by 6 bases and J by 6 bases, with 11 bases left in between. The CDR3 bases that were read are TGTGCCAGTAGCCCCAGTTTGCCTGAA. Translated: CASSPSLPE. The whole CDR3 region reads CASSPSLPEAFF.

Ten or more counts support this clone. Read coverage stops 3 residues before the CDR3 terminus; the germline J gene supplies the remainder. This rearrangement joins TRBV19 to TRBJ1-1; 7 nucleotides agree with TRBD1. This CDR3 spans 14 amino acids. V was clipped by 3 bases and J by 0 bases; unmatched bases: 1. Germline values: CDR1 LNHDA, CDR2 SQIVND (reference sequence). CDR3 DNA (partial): TGTGCCAGTAGTATTCAGGGGGTGAACACTGAA. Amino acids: CASSIQGVNTE. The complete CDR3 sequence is CASSIQGVNTEAFF. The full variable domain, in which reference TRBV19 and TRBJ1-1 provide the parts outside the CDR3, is DGGITQSPKYLFRKEGQNVTLSCEQNLNHDAMYWYRQDPGQGLRLIYYSQIVNDFQKGDIAEGYSVSREKKESFPLTVTSAQKNPTAFYLCASSIQGVNTEAFFGQGTRLTVV.

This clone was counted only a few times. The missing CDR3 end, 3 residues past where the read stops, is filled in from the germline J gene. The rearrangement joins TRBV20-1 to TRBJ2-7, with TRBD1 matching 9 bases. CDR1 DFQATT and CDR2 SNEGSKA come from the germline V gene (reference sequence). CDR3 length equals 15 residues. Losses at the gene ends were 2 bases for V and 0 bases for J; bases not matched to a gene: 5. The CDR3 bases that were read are TGCAGTGCTAGACCGACAGGGGGGTTCTCCTACGAG. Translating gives CSARPTGGFSYE. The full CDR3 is CSARPTGGFSYEQYF.

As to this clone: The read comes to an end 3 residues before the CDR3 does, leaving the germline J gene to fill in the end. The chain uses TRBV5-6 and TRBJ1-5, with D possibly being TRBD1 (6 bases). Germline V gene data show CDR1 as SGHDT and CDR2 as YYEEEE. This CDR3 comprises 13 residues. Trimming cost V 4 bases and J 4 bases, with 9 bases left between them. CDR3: CASSPRGNQPQHF. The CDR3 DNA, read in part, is TGTGCCAGCAGCCCGAGGGGGAATCAGCCC.

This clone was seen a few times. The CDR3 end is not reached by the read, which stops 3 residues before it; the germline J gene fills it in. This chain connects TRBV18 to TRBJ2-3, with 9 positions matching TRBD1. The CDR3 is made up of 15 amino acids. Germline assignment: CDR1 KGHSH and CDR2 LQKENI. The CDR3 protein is CASSPDRGGNQPQYF. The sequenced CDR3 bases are TGTGCCAGCTCACCGGACAGGGGTGGCAATCAGCCG.

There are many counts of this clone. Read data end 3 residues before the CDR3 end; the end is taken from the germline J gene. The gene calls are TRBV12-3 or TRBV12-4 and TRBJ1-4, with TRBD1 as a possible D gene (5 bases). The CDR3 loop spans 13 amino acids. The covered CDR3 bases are TGTGCCAGCAGTTTAAGTTGGGGCGATAAA. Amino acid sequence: CASSLSWGDK. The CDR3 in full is CASSLSWGDKLFF.

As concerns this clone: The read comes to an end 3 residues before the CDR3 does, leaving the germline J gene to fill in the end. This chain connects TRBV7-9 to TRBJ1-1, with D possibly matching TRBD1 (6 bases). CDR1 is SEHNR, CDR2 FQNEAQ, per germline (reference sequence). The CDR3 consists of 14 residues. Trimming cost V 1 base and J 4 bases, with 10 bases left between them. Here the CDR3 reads CASSLGTVITEAFF. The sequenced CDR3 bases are TGTGCCAGCAGCTTAGGGACAGTCATCACTGAA.

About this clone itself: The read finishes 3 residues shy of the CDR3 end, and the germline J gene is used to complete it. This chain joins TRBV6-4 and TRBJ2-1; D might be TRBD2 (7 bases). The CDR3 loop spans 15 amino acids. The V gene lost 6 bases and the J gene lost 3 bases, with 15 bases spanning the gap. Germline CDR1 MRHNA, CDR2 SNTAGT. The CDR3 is CASSSLGGDYNEQFF. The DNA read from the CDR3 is TGTGCCAGCAGCTCTTTAGGGGGGGACTACAATGAG.

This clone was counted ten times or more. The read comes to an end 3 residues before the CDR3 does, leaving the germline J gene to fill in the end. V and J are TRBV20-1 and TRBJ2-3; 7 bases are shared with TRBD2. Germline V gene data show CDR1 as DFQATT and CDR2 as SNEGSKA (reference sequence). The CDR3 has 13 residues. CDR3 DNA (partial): TGCAGTGCTAGTCGCGGGGGAGATCAGCCG. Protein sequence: CSASRGGDQP. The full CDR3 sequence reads CSASRGGDQPQYF.

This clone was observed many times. CDR3 DNA (partial): TGTGCCAGTAGTTCTCGGGACACGGATAATTCACCC. Residues: CASSSRDTDNSP. The entire CDR3 protein is CASSSRDTDNSPLHF. This chain links TRBV19 with TRBJ1-6, with a weak D call TRBD1 (6 bases). The read gets to within 3 residues of the CDR3 end, and the germline J gene fills in the rest. This CDR3 spans 15 amino acids. The V end was cut by 5 bases, the J end by 5 bases, with 13 bases between. Germline V gene data show CDR1 as LNHDA and CDR2 as SQIVND (reference sequence).

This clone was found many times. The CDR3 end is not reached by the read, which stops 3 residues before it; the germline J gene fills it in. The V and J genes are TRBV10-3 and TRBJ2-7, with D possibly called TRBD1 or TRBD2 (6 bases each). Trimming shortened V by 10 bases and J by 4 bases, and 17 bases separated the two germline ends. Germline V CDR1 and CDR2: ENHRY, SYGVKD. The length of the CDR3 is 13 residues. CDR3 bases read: TGTGCCACCAATGGAGGGGACAAGTACGAG. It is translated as CATNGGDKYE. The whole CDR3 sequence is CATNGGDKYEQYF.

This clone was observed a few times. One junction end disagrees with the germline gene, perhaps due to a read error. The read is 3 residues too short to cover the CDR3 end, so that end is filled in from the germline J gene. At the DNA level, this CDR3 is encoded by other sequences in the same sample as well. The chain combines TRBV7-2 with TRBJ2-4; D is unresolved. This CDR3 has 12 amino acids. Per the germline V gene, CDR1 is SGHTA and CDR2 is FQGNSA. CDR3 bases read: TGCGCCAGCAGCTCCGGCAAAAACATT. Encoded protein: CASSSGKNI. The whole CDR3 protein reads CASSSGKNIQYF.

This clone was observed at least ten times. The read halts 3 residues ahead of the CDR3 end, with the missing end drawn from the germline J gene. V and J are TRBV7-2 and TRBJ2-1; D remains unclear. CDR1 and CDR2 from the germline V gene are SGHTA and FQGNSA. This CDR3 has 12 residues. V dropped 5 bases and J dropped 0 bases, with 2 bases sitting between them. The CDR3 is CASSRSYNEQFF. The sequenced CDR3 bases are TGTGCCAGCAGCCGCTCCTACAATGAG.

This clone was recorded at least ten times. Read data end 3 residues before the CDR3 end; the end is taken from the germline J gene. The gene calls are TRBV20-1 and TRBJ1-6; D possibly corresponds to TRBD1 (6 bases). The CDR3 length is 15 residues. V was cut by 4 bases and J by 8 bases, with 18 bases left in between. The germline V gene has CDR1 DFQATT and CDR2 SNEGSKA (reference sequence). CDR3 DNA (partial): TGCAGTGCTACAATTCCGGGACACCAGTATTCACCC. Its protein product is CSATIPGHQYSP. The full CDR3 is CSATIPGHQYSPLHF.